Below, one T cell receptor (beta chain) is given with its context. Trimming shortened V by 5 bases and J by 4 bases, and 8 bases separated the two germline ends. The CDR3 contains 13 residues. The data originate from a study of human T cells and chemical hapten exposure. Using its own MiXCR run on the RACE reads, TCRdb lists one record per CDR3 protein. The sample yields under 300,000 distinct CDR3 sequences, roughly 7.4% seen once. As for time point: pre-sensitization, week 0. Treatment denoted: therapeutic diphenylcyclopropenone sensitization with weekly scalp DPC. This chain uses TRBV12-3 or TRBV12-4 with TRBJ2-2; D possibly corresponds to TRBD2 (5 bases). The sequence was collected from a young man with alopecia areata. Some clones in this sample may be carry-over from other donors' samples. The starting material was whole blood, obtained in connection with sensitization to the hapten diphenylcyclopropenone (DPC). The CDR3 protein is CASSARGTGELFF. The CDR3 region has the DNA TGTGCCAGCAGTGCCCGGGGCACCGGGGAGCTGTTTTTT.